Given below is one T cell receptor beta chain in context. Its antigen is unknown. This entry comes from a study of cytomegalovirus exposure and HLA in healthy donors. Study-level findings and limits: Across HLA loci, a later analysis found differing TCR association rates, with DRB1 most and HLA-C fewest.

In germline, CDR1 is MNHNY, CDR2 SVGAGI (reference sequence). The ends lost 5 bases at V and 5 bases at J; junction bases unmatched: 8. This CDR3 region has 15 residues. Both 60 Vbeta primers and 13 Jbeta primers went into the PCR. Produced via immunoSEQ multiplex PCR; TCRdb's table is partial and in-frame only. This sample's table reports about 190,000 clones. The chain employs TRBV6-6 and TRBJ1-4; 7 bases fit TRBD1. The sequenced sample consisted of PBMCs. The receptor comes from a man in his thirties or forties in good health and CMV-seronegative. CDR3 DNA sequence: TGTGCCAGCAGTGAGAGGTACAGGGGAAATGAAAAACTGTTTTTT. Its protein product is CASSERYRGNEKLFF.